This TCR beta chain emerged from a study of T-cell reconstitution after alpha-beta-depleted transplantation in children. General study findings and limits: Several patients had high TCRbeta diversity at day 60; it came from surviving recipient T cells and thymic progenitors. Hyperexpanded clones declined; after one year, newly produced T cells mostly supplied diversity. Several hundred expanded graft clones reportedly gave rise to the alpha-beta T cells present about two months after transplant.

It was with unique molecular identifiers that the TCRbeta library was prepared. TCRdb reprocessed the PCR reads with MiXCR, giving one entry per CDR3 protein. The sample holds about 180,000 distinct CDR3 sequences, 11% seen once. This clonotype came up many times. Its antigen is still unknown. This CDR3 has 14 amino acids. CDR1 is MNHEY, CDR2 SVGAGI, per germline. Trimming stripped 2 bases from V and 7 bases from J, with 11 bases between. The chain joins TRBV6-5 to TRBJ1-4; tentative D call: TRBD1 (6 bases). This receptor was identified in a boy aged 2 to 9 with acute myeloid leukemia, due to receive a stem cell transplant. The starting material was PBMCs, obtained before TCRalphabeta/CD19-depleted stem cell transplant. The CDR3 DNA is TGTGCCAGCAGTTACCGAGGGGGAGGTGAAAAACTGTTTTTT. Translating it yields CASSYRGGGEKLFF.